A selection of T cell receptor beta chains follows, all from one sample in a study of T cell responses to AZD1222 COVID-19 vaccine. TCRdb's table, derived via immunoSEQ multiplex PCR, lists solely in-frame clones and lacks some. In the table there are 140,000 to 150,000 clones, around nine tenths of which are singletons. The source was peripheral blood, collected on day 0 of AZD1222 vaccination. The receptor set was obtained from an adult in good health. Each CDR3 is given with its conserved first and last residue. A D gene is named only where the DNA matches it firmly. The size of a clone is reported for some rows only, either as once, few or many, or as a class for expanded clones.

d_gene	len	abundance	v_gene	j_gene	CDR3aa	CDR3nt
NA	14	NA	TRBV9	TRBJ2-7	CASSERVSSYEQYF	TGTGCCAGCAGCGAGCGGGTAAGCTCCTACGAGCAGTACTTC
NA	14	NA	TRBV9	TRBJ1-1	CASHSGGVGTEAFF	TGTGCCAGCCACAGTGGAGGGGTCGGCACTGAAGCTTTCTTT
NA	15	NA	TRBV5-4	TRBJ2-1	CASSRTTSLSGEQFF	TGTGCCAGCAGCAGGACCACCAGCTTATCGGGTGAGCAGTTCTTC
NA	18	NA	TRBV27	TRBJ2-2	CASMIRGLGLSNTGELFF	TGTGCCAGCATGATTCGAGGTTTAGGTCTTTCGAACACCGGGGAGCTGTTTTTT
NA	15	NA	TRBV7-6	TRBJ2-2	CASSFGPTKAGELFF	TGTGCCAGCAGCTTTGGGCCAACGAAGGCCGGGGAGCTGTTTTTT
NA	14	NA	TRBV7-2	TRBJ2-2	CASSLVRNTGELFF	TGTGCCAGCAGCTTAGTCCGGAACACCGGGGAGCTGTTTTTT
TRBD2	13	NA	TRBV7-2	TRBJ2-7	CASSIAGGREQYF	TGTGCCAGCAGCATAGCGGGAGGGAGGGAGCAGTACTTC
NA	13	NA	TRBV7-2	TRBJ1-2	CASSLAERRGYTF	TGTGCCAGCAGCTTAGCGGAACGGCGGGGCTACACCTTC
NA	13	NA	TRBV30	TRBJ2-7	CAWRGPGIHEQYF	TGTGCCTGGAGGGGCCCGGGAATCCACGAGCAGTACTTC
NA	13	NA	TRBV11-2	TRBJ2-7	CASSRRSSYEQYF	TGTGCCAGCAGCCGAAGGAGCTCCTACGAGCAGTACTTC
NA	15	NA	TRBV15	TRBJ2-7	CATSRGGTEAYEQYF	TGTGCCACCAGCAGAGGCGGGACAGAAGCCTACGAGCAGTACTTC
NA	16	NA	TRBV24-1	TRBJ2-4	CATSDPTLIAKNIQYF	TGTGCCACCAGTGACCCGACACTCATAGCCAAAAACATTCAGTACTTC
NA	13	NA	TRBV5-1	TRBJ2-2	CASSFDPTGKLFF	TGCGCCAGCAGCTTTGACCCAACCGGGAAGCTGTTTTTT
TRBD1	14	NA	TRBV6-5	TRBJ2-1	CASSKAGQGAEQFF	TGTGCCAGCAGCAAAGCGGGACAGGGAGCTGAGCAGTTCTTC
TRBD2	14	NA	TRBV19	TRBJ2-1	CASSILAGHNEQFF	TGTGCCAGTAGTATACTAGCGGGGCACAATGAGCAGTTCTTC
NA	15	NA	TRBV6-5	TRBJ1-2	CASTRKGAVGYGYTF	TGTGCCAGCACAAGAAAGGGCGCTGTTGGCTATGGCTACACCTTC
NA	14	NA	TRBV27	TRBJ1-4	CASSTFLGGEKLFF	TGTGCCAGCAGTACCTTTTTGGGTGGCGAAAAACTGTTTTTT
NA	15	NA	TRBV27	TRBJ2-1	CASSLSRGLYNEQFF	TGTGCCAGCAGTTTGTCCCGGGGTTTATACAATGAGCAGTTCTTC
NA	12	NA	TRBV7-8	TRBJ2-7	CASSFTAYEQYF	TGTGCCAGCAGCTTTACGGCCTACGAGCAGTACTTC
NA	13	NA	TRBV20-1	TRBJ1-5	CSASGGSNQPQHF	TGCAGTGCTAGTGGGGGGAGCAATCAGCCCCAGCATTTT
NA	15	NA	TRBV7-9	TRBJ2-6	CASSLRVAGANVLTF	TGTGCCAGCAGCCTCCGGGTAGCTGGGGCCAACGTCCTGACTTTC
NA	9	NA	TRBV19	TRBJ2-7	CAVGYEQYF	TGTGCCGTGGGGTACGAGCAGTACTTC
TRBD2	17	once	TRBV3-1/TRBV3-2	TRBJ2-7	CASSQDSGRREMYEQYF	TGTGCCAGCAGCCAAGACTCGGGCCGGCGGGAGATGTACGAGCAGTACTTC
TRBD1	14	NA	TRBV2	TRBJ1-3	CASRETGVGNTIYF	TGTGCCAGCAGGGAGACAGGGGTAGGAAACACCATATATTTT
NA	11	NA	TRBV5-1	TRBJ2-7	CASWGGREQYF	TGCGCCAGCTGGGGGGGCCGCGAGCAGTACTTC
TRBD2	18	once	TRBV18	TRBJ2-5	CASSLPGLAGSLQETQYF	TGTGCCAGCTCACTGCCGGGACTAGCGGGATCCCTCCAAGAGACCCAGTACTTC
NA	15	NA	TRBV27	TRBJ1-6	CASSSGDSYNSPLHF	TGTGCCAGCAGTTCGGGGGACTCCTATAATTCACCCCTCCACTTT
NA	15	once	TRBV29-1	TRBJ1-1	CSVAPNRQLNTEAFF	TGCAGCGTTGCCCCCAATCGACAGTTGAACACTGAAGCTTTCTTT
NA	15	NA	TRBV11-2	TRBJ2-1	CASSQTAQGGGEQFF	TGTGCCAGCAGCCAAACCGCCCAAGGGGGGGGTGAGCAGTTCTTC
NA	14	NA	TRBV6-4	TRBJ2-3	CASREGESTDTQYF	TGTGCCAGCAGAGAGGGGGAGAGCACAGATACGCAGTATTTT
NA	14	once	TRBV12-5	TRBJ1-3	CASLAGYSGNTIYF	TGTGCTAGTCTGGCGGGGTACTCTGGAAACACCATATATTTT
NA	13	NA	TRBV24-1	TRBJ2-7	CATSDGGVGEQYF	TGTGCCACCAGTGATGGCGGCGTCGGAGAGCAGTACTTC
NA	14	NA	TRBV7-9	TRBJ2-7	CASSVVGTAYEQYF	TGTGCCAGCAGCGTAGTCGGGACCGCCTACGAGCAGTACTTC
NA	16	NA	TRBV10-2	TRBJ2-2	CASSELAGLNTGELFF	TGCGCCAGCAGTGAATTAGCAGGACTTAACACCGGGGAGCTGTTTTTT
NA	13	NA	TRBV12-3/TRBV12-4	TRBJ1-1	CASSLADNTEAFF	TGTGCCAGCAGTTTAGCGGATAACACTGAAGCTTTCTTT
NA	16	NA	TRBV3-1/TRBV3-2	TRBJ2-2	CASSPAIGVGTGELFF	TGTGCCAGCAGCCCAGCGATTGGAGTTGGCACCGGGGAGCTGTTTTTT
NA	13	NA	TRBV5-4	TRBJ1-1	CASSLAGDTEAFF	TGTGCCAGCAGCTTGGCTGGAGACACTGAAGCTTTCTTT
TRBD2	15	NA	TRBV9	TRBJ2-5	CASSVTSGSKETQYF	TGTGCCAGCAGCGTGACTAGCGGGAGCAAGGAGACCCAGTACTTC
TRBD1	18	NA	TRBV3-1/TRBV3-2	TRBJ1-4	CASSQVTGGSATNEKLFF	TGTGCCAGCAGCCAAGTCACAGGGGGCTCCGCAACTAATGAAAAACTGTTTTTT
TRBD1	14	NA	TRBV7-9	TRBJ1-1	CASSPTGVGTEAFF	TGTGCCAGCAGCCCCACAGGGGTGGGGACTGAAGCTTTCTTT
TRBD2	15	NA	TRBV7-2	TRBJ2-7	CASSLGFSGALEQYF	TGTGCCAGCAGCTTAGGGTTTAGCGGGGCACTCGAGCAGTACTTC
NA	13	NA	TRBV10-1	TRBJ1-2	CASSESRNYGYTF	TGCGCCAGCAGTGAGTCTAGGAACTATGGCTACACCTTC
NA	14	NA	TRBV19	TRBJ1-1	CASHSDGKNTEAFF	TGTGCCAGTCATTCAGACGGGAAGAACACTGAAGCTTTCTTT